This T cell receptor (beta chain) was identified during a study of shared clonotypes between healthy human individuals. Study background: Per-donor plates numbered three CD4 naive, three CD4 memory, two CD8 naive and one CD8 memory. Whole-study results and caveats: When compared with the clonotypes that were shared by all four sorted-subset donors, the non-shared clonotypes turned out to have lower generation probabilities.

Libraries were prepared by immunoSEQ multiplex PCR; TCRdb keeps only in-frame clonotypes and omits some of them. Here the sample spans about 2 million clones, about 95% being singletons. Naive CD8 cells, CD45RO-negative and positively selected for CCR7, excluded terminally differentiated effector memory CD45RA+ cells. All donors qualified as healthy HIV-negative adults and had experienced no recent acute infections or vaccinations. Points on this clone: What it binds is not known.

The CDR3 has 14 amino acids. CDR1 SQVTM and CDR2 ANQGSEA come from the germline V gene. The sample was naive CD8+ T cells sorted from blood. This TCR came from a man younger than 35 in good health. This rearrangement joins TRBV29-1 to TRBJ2-1, with D possibly matching TRBD1 (5 bases). The CDR3 sequence is CTTQGQQWGNEQFF. The CDR3 DNA sequence: TGCACGACTCAGGGCCAACAGTGGGGCAATGAGCAGTTCTTC.